This T cell receptor beta chain comes out of a study of cytomegalovirus exposure and HLA in healthy donors. Remarks on this clone: Its antigen is undetermined.

This PCR relied on a set of 60 Vbeta primers and 13 Jbeta primers. The protocol was immunoSEQ multiplex PCR, while the TCRdb copy is restricted to in-frame clones and leaves out a portion. The sample has more than 200,000 clones, roughly four fifths seen once. CDR3 length equals 13 residues. Trimming left V 0 bases short and J 3 bases short, with 5 bases between. Germline V lookup: CDR1 SGHTA, CDR2 FQGTGA. Study conclusions and caveats: Donor immune exposure was known only as CMV serostatus.

The V and J genes are TRBV7-3 and TRBJ2-5, with no clear D. The sequenced sample consisted of PBMCs. The origin of this receptor is a girl between 10 and 17 years old in good health and CMV-seronegative. CDR3 region: CASSLTREETQYF. For the CDR3, the DNA is TGTGCCAGCAGCTTAACTCGAGAAGAGACCCAGTACTTC. Full variable domain (outside the CDR3, taken from reference TRBV7-3 and TRBJ2-5): GAGVSQTPSNKVTEKGKYVELRCDPISGHTALYWYRQSLGQGPEFLIYFQGTGAADDSGLPNDRFFAVRPEGSVSTLKIQRTERGDSAVYLCASSLTREETQYFGPGTRLLVL.